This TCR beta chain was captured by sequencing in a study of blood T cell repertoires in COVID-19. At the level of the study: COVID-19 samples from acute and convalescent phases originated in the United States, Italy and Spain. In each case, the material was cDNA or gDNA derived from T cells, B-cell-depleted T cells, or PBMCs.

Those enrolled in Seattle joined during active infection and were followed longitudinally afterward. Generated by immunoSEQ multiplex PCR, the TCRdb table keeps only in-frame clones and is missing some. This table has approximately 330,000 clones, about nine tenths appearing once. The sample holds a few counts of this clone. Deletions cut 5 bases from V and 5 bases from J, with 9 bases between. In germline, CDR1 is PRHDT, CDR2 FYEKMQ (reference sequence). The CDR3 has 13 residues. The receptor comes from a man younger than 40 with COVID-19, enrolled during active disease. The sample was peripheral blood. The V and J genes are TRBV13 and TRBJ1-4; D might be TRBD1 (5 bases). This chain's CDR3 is CASSRQSNEKLFF. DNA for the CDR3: TGTGCCAGCAGCCGACAGTCAAATGAAAAACTGTTTTTT.